What follows are 3 T cell receptor beta chains derived from one specimen sequenced in a study of post-analysis software for immune sequencing data. No antigen has been assigned to these receptors. Findings of the study overall: Included in a set of a handful of TRBV segments more frequent in patients than controls were TRBV5-6, TRBV5-1 and TRBV20-1.

Unique molecular identifiers featured in each of the TCR beta cDNA libraries. TCRdb redid the calling of the PCR reads with MiXCR, one entry per CDR3 protein. The sample records roughly 700,000 distinct CDR3 sequences, about 27% being singletons. The sample consisted of blood. All receptors derive from a girl under 18 with multiple sclerosis.

The V and J genes are TRBV29-1 and TRBJ1-3; 10 bases are shared with TRBD1. The CDR3 totals 15 residues. Germline CDR1 and CDR2: SQVTM and ANQGSEA. The V gene end was trimmed by 7 bases and the J gene end by 0 bases; junction bases not matched to a gene: 6. CDR3 in amino acids: CSALDRGSSGNTIYF. The CDR3 DNA follows: TGCAGCGCTCTGGACAGGGGGAGCTCTGGAAACACCATATATTTT.

This clonotype was recorded a few times. This rearrangement joins TRBV27 to TRBJ1-1, with D hard to call. V was trimmed by 6 bases and J by 5 bases, leaving 16 bases between them. The CDR3 consists of 14 residues. Germline V gene sequence: CDR1 MNHEY, CDR2 SMNVEV (reference sequence). The CDR3, as DNA: TGTGCCAGCAGACAGATTGGTCCGGGGACTGAAGCTTTCTTT. It is translated as CASRQIGPGTEAFF.

The V call is TRBV15, the J call TRBJ2-1; either TRBD1 or TRBD2 may supply D (5 bases each). The germline gives CDR1 LNHNV, CDR2 YYDKDF (reference sequence). The CDR3 runs 16 residues. The V end lost 0 bases, the J end lost 2 bases, and 11 bases lay between the germline ends. The CDR3 sequence: CATSRDRDAAYNEQFF. The CDR3 coding sequence is TGTGCCACCAGCAGAGATAGGGACGCTGCCTACAATGAGCAGTTCTTC.